These T cell receptor beta chains were read from a single sample in a study of immune cell composition in non-small cell lung cancer. Some clones are missing from TCRdb's copy, which holds only in-frame ones; the method was immunoSEQ multiplex PCR. The sample yields more than 6,000 clones, 65% to 70% seen once. Source material: non-adjacent lung tissue. The receptors here all came from a human donor with non-small cell lung cancer. The CDR3 runs from the conserved cysteine through the conserved F or W. A D gene is named only where the DNA matches it firmly. Rows may omit the clone size; those that give it use once, few, many or a size class.

d_call: NA; j_call: TRBJ1-5; clone_size: NA; v_call: TRBV10-1; cdr3_nt: TGCGCCAGTTTCAGGGGTCGTGACAATCAGCCCCAGCATTTT; cdr3_aa: CASFRGRDNQPQHF
d_call: TRBD2; j_call: TRBJ2-3; clone_size: NA; v_call: TRBV5-6; cdr3_nt: TGTGCCAGCAGCTTGGGGACTAGCGGGGTTACTAGCACAGATACGCAGTATTTT; cdr3_aa: CASSLGTSGVTSTDTQYF
d_call: NA; j_call: TRBJ2-4; clone_size: NA; v_call: TRBV7-2; cdr3_nt: TGTGCCAGCAGCTTACCTCTGGCGGGAGCCAAAAACATTCAGTACTTC; cdr3_aa: CASSLPLAGAKNIQYF
d_call: NA; j_call: TRBJ1-5; clone_size: few; v_call: TRBV19; cdr3_nt: TGTGCCAGTAGTATAGCAGGATTTGAACGGCCCCAGCATTTT; cdr3_aa: CASSIAGFERPQHF
d_call: TRBD1; j_call: TRBJ2-7; clone_size: NA; v_call: TRBV11-2; cdr3_nt: TGTGCCAGCAGCTTAGCCCCTGGACAGGGGTACGAGCAGTACTTC; cdr3_aa: CASSLAPGQGYEQYF
d_call: NA; j_call: TRBJ2-1; clone_size: few; v_call: TRBV27; cdr3_nt: TGTGCCAGCAGTCCGGGTTATGAGCGCCCCTACAATGAGCAGTTCTTC; cdr3_aa: CASSPGYERPYNEQFF
d_call: TRBD1; j_call: TRBJ1-2; clone_size: NA; v_call: TRBV6-5; cdr3_nt: TGTGCCAGCAGTTACTCATGGGACAGGGCTAATGGCTACACCTTC; cdr3_aa: CASSYSWDRANGYTF
d_call: NA; j_call: TRBJ2-3; clone_size: NA; v_call: TRBV11-1; cdr3_nt: TGTGCCAGCAGCGACCGGACAGTTTCCACAGATACGCAGTATTTT; cdr3_aa: CASSDRTVSTDTQYF
d_call: TRBD1; j_call: TRBJ2-7; clone_size: NA; v_call: TRBV9; cdr3_nt: TGTGCCAGCAGCGTAGATCATCGCGGCTGGGGGGACAGGGCGGTAGGGCAGTACTTC; cdr3_aa: CASSVDHRGWGDRAVGQYF
d_call: NA; j_call: TRBJ1-5; clone_size: NA; v_call: TRBV18; cdr3_nt: TGTGCCAGCTCTCTACAGGGTCGGGGCAATCAGCCCCAGCATTTT; cdr3_aa: CASSLQGRGNQPQHF
d_call: TRBD2; j_call: TRBJ2-2; clone_size: once; v_call: TRBV7-2; cdr3_nt: TGTGCCAGCAGAGGGGGGACTAGCGGGATGGTGTTCACCGGGGAGCTGTTTTTT; cdr3_aa: CASRGGTSGMVFTGELFF
d_call: NA; j_call: TRBJ2-3; clone_size: few; v_call: TRBV30; cdr3_nt: TGTGCCTGGAGTGAAACACAGGGAAGGGAGTATTTT; cdr3_aa: CAWSETQGREYF
d_call: NA; j_call: TRBJ2-3; clone_size: NA; v_call: TRBV30; cdr3_nt: TGTGCCTGGAGTGTACTGCGCTTCACAGATACGCAGTATTTT; cdr3_aa: CAWSVLRFTDTQYF
d_call: TRBD2; j_call: TRBJ2-2; clone_size: few; v_call: TRBV11-3; cdr3_nt: TGTGCCAGCAGCGCTCAGACTAGCGGGAGAGGCGGGGAGCTGTTTTTT; cdr3_aa: CASSAQTSGRGGELFF
d_call: NA; j_call: TRBJ2-2; clone_size: NA; v_call: TRBV2; cdr3_nt: TGTGCCAGCAAGGAGCAGGGGCCCACCGGGGAGCTGTTTTTT; cdr3_aa: CASKEQGPTGELFF
d_call: NA; j_call: TRBJ2-3; clone_size: NA; v_call: TRBV11-2; cdr3_nt: TGTGCCAGCAGCCTCTTGGATACGCAGTATTTT; cdr3_aa: CASSLLDTQYF
d_call: NA; j_call: TRBJ2-3; clone_size: NA; v_call: TRBV7-6; cdr3_nt: TGTGCCAGCAGCTTAGGCGTCGGAGGAAACACAGATACGCAGTATTTT; cdr3_aa: CASSLGVGGNTDTQYF
d_call: NA; j_call: TRBJ1-2; clone_size: NA; v_call: TRBV5-6; cdr3_nt: TGTGCCAGCAGCTTAGGGGGGGAAGGCTACACCTTC; cdr3_aa: CASSLGGEGYTF
d_call: TRBD1; j_call: TRBJ2-5; clone_size: NA; v_call: TRBV5-1; cdr3_nt: TGCGCCAGCAGAAGGACAGGGGGCATCGAGACCCAGTACTTC; cdr3_aa: CASRRTGGIETQYF
d_call: NA; j_call: TRBJ2-2; clone_size: few; v_call: TRBV14; cdr3_nt: TGTGCCAGCAGCCAAGCTCCTATACAGATTCCCACCGGGGAGCTGTTTTTT; cdr3_aa: CASSQAPIQIPTGELFF
d_call: TRBD2; j_call: TRBJ2-1; clone_size: NA; v_call: TRBV7-6; cdr3_nt: TGTGCCAGCAGTTCAAGCGGTGGGGGGGATGAGCAGTTCTTC; cdr3_aa: CASSSSGGGDEQFF
d_call: TRBD2; j_call: TRBJ2-2; clone_size: few; v_call: TRBV7-7; cdr3_nt: TGTGCTACCCGTAGCGGGAATAGCGGGGAGCTGTTTTTT; cdr3_aa: CATRSGNSGELFF
d_call: NA; j_call: TRBJ2-3; clone_size: NA; v_call: TRBV2; cdr3_nt: TGTGCCAGGTCTACAGGCACAGATACGCAGTATTTT; cdr3_aa: CARSTGTDTQYF
d_call: TRBD2; j_call: TRBJ2-7; clone_size: NA; v_call: TRBV28; cdr3_nt: TGTGCCAGCACGGGACTAGCGGGAGCGAGCTCCTACGAGCAGTACTTC; cdr3_aa: CASTGLAGASSYEQYF
d_call: NA; j_call: TRBJ2-7; clone_size: few; v_call: TRBV6-1; cdr3_nt: TGTGCCAGCAGTGGCCTGGAGGGGTTCCGTGCCTACGAGCAGTACTTC; cdr3_aa: CASSGLEGFRAYEQYF
d_call: NA; j_call: TRBJ1-2; clone_size: NA; v_call: TRBV7-2; cdr3_nt: TGTGCCAGCAGCTTAGACAGAGACTATGGCTACACCTTC; cdr3_aa: CASSLDRDYGYTF
d_call: TRBD1; j_call: TRBJ2-3; clone_size: once; v_call: TRBV18; cdr3_nt: TGTGCCAGCTCACCGGGACAGCTCCGCATTGGTACGCAGTATTTT; cdr3_aa: CASSPGQLRIGTQYF
d_call: NA; j_call: TRBJ2-5; clone_size: NA; v_call: TRBV6-6; cdr3_nt: TGTGCCAGCAGTTACGGGGTTAGGAGGATGGAGACCCAGTACTTC; cdr3_aa: CASSYGVRRMETQYF
d_call: NA; j_call: TRBJ2-2; clone_size: NA; v_call: TRBV28; cdr3_nt: TGTGCCAGCAGTGCCTACAGGGAAACCGGGGAGCTGTTTTTT; cdr3_aa: CASSAYRETGELFF
d_call: TRBD1; j_call: TRBJ1-2; clone_size: NA; v_call: TRBV28; cdr3_nt: TGTGCCAGCACCAAGGACAGGCTCTATGGCTACACCTTC; cdr3_aa: CASTKDRLYGYTF
d_call: TRBD1; j_call: TRBJ1-2; clone_size: NA; v_call: TRBV5-4; cdr3_nt: TGTGCCAGCAGCTTACCTGGACAGGGGAGTGGTGGCTACACCTTC; cdr3_aa: CASSLPGQGSGGYTF
d_call: NA; j_call: TRBJ1-2; clone_size: NA; v_call: TRBV30; cdr3_nt: TGTGCCTGCCCGACAGGCGTTGGCTACACCTTC; cdr3_aa: CACPTGVGYTF
d_call: NA; j_call: TRBJ1-1; clone_size: few; v_call: TRBV6-6; cdr3_nt: TGTGCCAGCCGTGGAGCTGAAGCTTTCTTT; cdr3_aa: CASRGAEAFF
d_call: NA; j_call: TRBJ2-7; clone_size: NA; v_call: TRBV7-2; cdr3_nt: TGTGCCAGCAGCTTAGGTCTACTCGAGCAGTACTTC; cdr3_aa: CASSLGLLEQYF
d_call: TRBD2; j_call: TRBJ2-7; clone_size: NA; v_call: TRBV5-6; cdr3_nt: TGTGCCAGCAGCCCGAACGGACTAGCGGGGTTATACGAGCAGTACTTC; cdr3_aa: CASSPNGLAGLYEQYF
d_call: TRBD1; j_call: TRBJ2-7; clone_size: NA; v_call: TRBV5-6; cdr3_nt: TGTGCCAGCAGTTCACAGGGGGCTAGGCAGTACTTC; cdr3_aa: CASSSQGARQYF
d_call: TRBD2; j_call: TRBJ2-1; clone_size: NA; v_call: TRBV7-9; cdr3_nt: TGTGCCAGCAGCTTAGCGGGGGGGTACAATGAGCAGTTCTTC; cdr3_aa: CASSLAGGYNEQFF
d_call: NA; j_call: TRBJ1-6; clone_size: NA; v_call: TRBV18; cdr3_nt: TGTGCCAGCTCACCCCTCTACTCCTATAATTCACCCCTCCACTTT; cdr3_aa: CASSPLYSYNSPLHF
d_call: TRBD1; j_call: TRBJ1-2; clone_size: few; v_call: TRBV7-9; cdr3_nt: TGTGCCAGCAGCACTGACAGGGGGCGACACTATGGCTACACCTTC; cdr3_aa: CASSTDRGRHYGYTF
d_call: TRBD1; j_call: TRBJ2-7; clone_size: once; v_call: TRBV6-5; cdr3_nt: TGTGCCAGCAGCTCCGGGACAGGGGGCTTTTACGAGCAGTACTTC; cdr3_aa: CASSSGTGGFYEQYF
d_call: TRBD1; j_call: TRBJ2-7; clone_size: NA; v_call: TRBV29-1; cdr3_nt: TGCAGCGTGGAAGCACAGGGGGTTCGTTACGAGCAGTACTTC; cdr3_aa: CSVEAQGVRYEQYF
d_call: TRBD1; j_call: TRBJ1-2; clone_size: few; v_call: TRBV30; cdr3_nt: TGTGCCTGGAGGGTGGACAGGGCGGGTGGCTACACCTTC; cdr3_aa: CAWRVDRAGGYTF
d_call: NA; j_call: TRBJ2-3; clone_size: NA; v_call: TRBV6-6; cdr3_nt: TGTGCCAGCAGTTTCGGAGGTGTGGCGTCGGATACGCAGTATTTT; cdr3_aa: CASSFGGVASDTQYF
d_call: TRBD2; j_call: TRBJ2-5; clone_size: NA; v_call: TRBV13; cdr3_nt: TGTGCCAGCAGCCCCTATCGGGGGGGGCAAGAGACCCAGTACTTC; cdr3_aa: CASSPYRGGQETQYF
d_call: NA; j_call: TRBJ1-4; clone_size: NA; v_call: TRBV30; cdr3_nt: TGTGCCCTGAGGGGGTCAACTAATGAAAAACTGTTTTTT; cdr3_aa: CALRGSTNEKLFF
d_call: NA; j_call: TRBJ1-3; clone_size: NA; v_call: TRBV28; cdr3_nt: TGTGCCAGCAGTTTTAGATTTGGGGCAGCTGGAAACACCATATATTTT; cdr3_aa: CASSFRFGAAGNTIYF
d_call: NA; j_call: TRBJ1-5; clone_size: once; v_call: TRBV28; cdr3_nt: TGTGCCAGCAGTTTAAGTTTGGCAGGCAATCAGCCCCAGCATTTT; cdr3_aa: CASSLSLAGNQPQHF